This TCR beta chain came from a study of shared clonotypes between healthy human individuals. As for the study in general: Each donor had three CD4 naive, three CD4 memory, two CD8 naive and one CD8 memory plate.

To note about this clone: Its specificity is unknown.

General observations from the study: How much donors shared clonotypes was expected to be affected by sequencing depth. A reduction in generation probabilities was seen for non-shared clonotypes relative to those shared by all four donors. The genetic and exposure-history diversity represented was limited by few donors.

Method: immunoSEQ multiplex PCR; TCRdb's copy keeps in-frame clones and lacks some. The table has 550,000 to 750,000 clones, 95% to 96% seen once. The V gene lost 0 bases and the J gene lost 4 bases, with 7 bases spanning the gap. The CDR3 is made up of 13 amino acids. From germline, CDR1 is SGHDT and CDR2 YYEEEE. In the naive CD8 group, cells lacked CD45RO and were positively selected for CCR7, so terminally differentiated effector memory CD45RA+ cells were left out. This chain connects TRBV5-6 to TRBJ2-5; TRBD2 might be the D (5 bases). This TCR came from a woman aged 25 to 39 in good health. The source material was naive CD8+ T cells sorted from blood. This chain's CDR3 is CASSLGSVETQYF. In DNA, the CDR3 is TGTGCCAGCAGCTTGGGTAGCGTAGAGACCCAGTACTTC.